This T cell receptor beta chain was sequenced in a study of T cells in Graves' hyperthyroidism and ophthalmopathy. Study results and caveats: Most clonotypes that expanded in the thyroid above 0.001 also showed up in blood.

Diagnosis rested on symptoms, serum thyroxine and TRAb, thyroid ultrasound, and orbital computed tomography. Regarding this clonotype: Its antigen is not known.

V lost 4 bases, J lost 7 bases, and 7 bases stayed unmatched. The CDR3 spans 13 residues. The germline CDR1 and CDR2 sequences are SGHRS and YFSETQ. What was amplified from RNA transcripts were TCR beta CDR3 regions. The TCR CDR3 was amplified in a first-round RT-PCR using the HTBI primer set. Using its own MiXCR run on the multiplex PCR reads, TCRdb lists one record per CDR3 protein. The profile covers 650,000 to 800,000 distinct CDR3 sequences, with 45% appearing a single time and about 7.2% taken by the ten largest. The sequenced material came from peripheral blood or thyroid tissue (not recorded which). The clonotype was recovered from an adult man with Graves' disease, either hyperthyroidism or ophthalmopathy (not recorded which). This sequence joins TRBV5-1 and TRBJ1-1; the match to TRBD1 covers 7 bases. The CDR3 is CASSEETGDEAFF. CDR3 nucleotides: TGCGCCAGCAGCGAGGAAACAGGGGATGAAGCTTTCTTT.